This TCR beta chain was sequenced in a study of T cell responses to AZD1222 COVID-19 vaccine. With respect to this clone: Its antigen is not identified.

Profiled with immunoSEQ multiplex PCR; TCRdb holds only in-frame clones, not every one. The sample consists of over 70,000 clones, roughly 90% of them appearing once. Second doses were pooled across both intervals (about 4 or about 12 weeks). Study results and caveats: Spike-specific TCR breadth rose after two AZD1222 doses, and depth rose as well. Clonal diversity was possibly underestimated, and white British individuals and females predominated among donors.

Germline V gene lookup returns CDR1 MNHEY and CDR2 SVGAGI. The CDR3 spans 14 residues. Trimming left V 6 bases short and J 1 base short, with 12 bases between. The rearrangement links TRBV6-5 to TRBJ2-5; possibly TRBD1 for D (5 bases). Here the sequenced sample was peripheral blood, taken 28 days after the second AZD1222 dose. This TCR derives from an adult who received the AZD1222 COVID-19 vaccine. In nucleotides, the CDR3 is TGTGCCAGCAGGCAAGGGGCCCTCCAAGAGACCCAGTACTTC. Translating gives CASRQGALQETQYF.